Included here is one T cell receptor beta chain sequence, with context. Its specificity is unknown. This sample is part of a study of vaccination effects on CD4 cells after COVID-19. Whole-study results and caveats: Infection- and vaccine-induced clones contracted markedly late after vaccination.

Profiled with immunoSEQ multiplex PCR; TCRdb holds only in-frame clones, not every one. The profile covers some 23,000 clones, with approximately 73% appearing a single time and more than 9.5% taken by the ten largest. The culture ran for approximately 11 days before CD4+ T cells were isolated. The study found no prior SARS-CoV-2 infection in the vaccine recipients, who tested negative for nucleocapsid antibodies. The trim removed 7 bases at V and 6 bases at J, leaving 11 bases unmatched. The CDR3 runs to 15 residues. Germline V gives CDR1 SNHLY, CDR2 FYNNEI. The sequence was collected from a human donor who received a COVID-19 vaccine. This chain links TRBV2 with TRBJ1-3, with TRBD1 matching 8 bases. Sequences were derived from CD4+ T cells from PBMCs cultured without peptide, sampled before COVID-19 vaccination. The CDR3 region has the DNA TGTGCCAGCACTCTGGAGGGGACAGGAAAAAACACCATATATTTT. It codes for CASTLEGTGKNTIYF.